This T cell receptor (beta chain) was observed in a study of blood T cell repertoires in COVID-19. This CDR3 is built from 12 residues. Between the trimmed V and J ends, which lost 2 bases and 8 bases, there was a span of 9 bases. Participants were placed into cohorts based on the clinical history they reported. Symptom resolution, clearance, or two negative PCRs marked the recovered donors of Cohort 3. Assay: immunoSEQ multiplex PCR; the TCRdb copy retains only in-frame clones and omits some. The table records about 240,000 clones, around 88% of them present only once. The receptor was isolated from a man between 35 and 55 years old who had recovered from COVID-19. The sequenced material came from PBMCs or T cells enriched from blood (not recorded which). The chain has TRBV12-3 or TRBV12-4 and TRBJ1-2, with D perhaps matching TRBD1 (5 bases). CDR3 coding DNA: TGTGCCAGCAGTTTAAAGGGGCGCGGCTACACCTTC. Protein product: CASSLKGRGYTF.